These 10 T cell receptor beta chains originate from one sample sequenced in a study of T cells in localized non-small cell lung cancer. Sequencing was performed with immunoSEQ multiplex PCR; in TCRdb, only in-frame clones are kept and a portion is missing. This table has 130,000 or so clones, around 89% appearing once. Material: peripheral blood, obtained before any cancer treatment. The receptors were gathered from a female donor aged 60 or older with stage I lung adenocarcinoma.

The rearrangement uses TRBV19 and TRBJ1-1; D remains unclear. The V end lost 3 bases, the J end lost 1 base, and 12 bases lay between the germline ends. Germline CDR1 LNHDA, CDR2 SQIVND (reference sequence). The CDR3 length is 15 residues. This CDR3 reads CASSIVGLANTEAFF. In nucleotides, the CDR3 is TGTGCCAGTAGTATCGTCGGACTTGCGAACACTGAAGCTTTCTTT.

The chain combines TRBV6-6 with TRBJ2-2; the match to TRBD1 covers 8 bases. V gave up 3 bases and J gave up 2 bases; unmatched junction bases: 5. This CDR3 has 16 amino acids. Per the germline V gene, CDR1 is MNHNY and CDR2 is SVGAGI (reference sequence). CDR3 in DNA: TGTGCCAGCAGTTATCCCGGGACAGGAAACACCGGGGAGCTGTTTTTT. Residues: CASSYPGTGNTGELFF.

The V gene is TRBV25-1, the J gene TRBJ2-7, with 8 bases that match TRBD1. Germline V CDR1 and CDR2: MGHDK, SYGVNS. V was pared by 1 base and J by 3 bases, with 5 bases of the junction left unmatched. This CDR3 is built from 15 residues. The CDR3 loop is CASSESGGGHYEQYF. CDR3 nucleotides: TGTGCCAGCAGTGAATCAGGGGGCGGACACTACGAGCAGTACTTC.

A single count supports this clone. The chain links TRBV14 to TRBJ2-1; D ambiguous. Germline CDR1 SGHDN, CDR2 FVKESK. V lost 8 bases and J lost 0, with 8 bases in between. The CDR3 has 13 residues. Here the CDR3 reads CASFRSSYNEQFF. The CDR3 coding sequence is TGTGCCAGCTTTCGGAGCTCCTACAATGAGCAGTTCTTC.

This clone was found once. The chain has TRBV11-2 and TRBJ1-1; D is unclear. CDR3 length equals 10 residues. Germline V gene lookup returns CDR1 SGHAT and CDR2 FQNNGV. V lost 2 bases to trimming and J lost 10 bases, with 5 bases between them. CDR3 coding DNA: TGTGCCAGCAGCTTAAGGTCAGCTTTCTTT. Protein: CASSLRSAFF.

This chain connects TRBV5-1 to TRBJ2-3, with 10 nucleotides matching TRBD2. Germline V lookup: CDR1 SGHRS, CDR2 YFSETQ. V lost 3 bases, J lost 2 bases, and 6 bases stayed unmatched. The CDR3 spans 16 residues. This chain's CDR3 is CASSSGLADFTDTQYF. The CDR3 DNA follows: TGCGCCAGCAGCTCCGGACTAGCGGATTTCACAGATACGCAGTATTTT. The variable domain in full, completed from reference TRBV5-1 and TRBJ2-3, reads KAGVTQTPRYLIKTRGQQVTLSCSPISGHRSVSWYQQTPGQGLQFLFEYFSETQRNKGNFPGRFSGRQFSNSRSEMNVSTLELGDSALYLCASSSGLADFTDTQYFGPGTRLTVL.

Written as DNA, the CDR3 is TGTGCCAGCTCACCCCAGGTCTCGAGCTCCTACGAGCAGTACTTC. Translated: CASSPQVSSSYEQYF. The gene calls are TRBV18 and TRBJ2-7; D uncertain. Trimming took 3 bases from V and 0 from J, leaving 12 bases between them. The length of the CDR3 is 15 residues. In germline, CDR1 is KGHSH, CDR2 LQKENI.

This rearrangement joins TRBV28 to TRBJ2-7; D assignment may be TRBD1 or TRBD2 (5 bases each). This CDR3 spans 13 amino acids. V gave up 1 base and J gave up 6 bases, with 10 bases separating them. Germline-derived CDR1 and CDR2 are MDHEN and SYDVKM. CDR3 sequence: CASSLLGAGEQYF. CDR3 bases: TGTGCCAGCAGTTTATTAGGGGCGGGCGAGCAGTACTTC. Full variable domain (missing parts from reference TRBV28 and TRBJ2-7): DVKVTQSSRYLVKRTGEKVFLECVQDMDHENMFWYRQDPGLGLRLIYFSYDVKMKEKGDIPEGYSVSREKKERFSLILESASTNQTSMYLCASSLLGAGEQYFGPGTRLTVT.

The chain joins TRBV4-1 to TRBJ2-1; 15 nucleotides line up with TRBD2. V was pared by 0 bases and J by 15 bases, with 6 bases of the junction left unmatched. CDR1 and CDR2 from the germline V gene are MGHRA and YSYEKL. The CDR3 contains 15 residues. CDR3 residues: CASSQEGLAGGPGFF. The CDR3 nucleotides are TGCGCCAGCAGCCAAGAAGGACTAGCGGGAGGGCCCGGGTTCTTC.

This chain connects TRBV19 to TRBJ1-5, with D perhaps TRBD1 (5 bases). With 5 bases removed from V and 5 bases from J, the gap between germline ends came to 13 bases. The CDR3 loop spans 14 amino acids. The germline V gene has CDR1 LNHDA and CDR2 SQIVND (reference sequence). The CDR3 spells CASSSLARDQPQHF. The CDR3 bases are TGTGCCAGTAGTTCCCTTGCCAGGGATCAGCCCCAGCATTTT.